These T cell receptor beta chains were read from a single sample in a study of shared clonotypes between healthy human individuals. Assay used: immunoSEQ multiplex PCR; TCRdb lists only in-frame clones, some missing. Of about 1,500,000 clones listed, roughly 96% are singletons. Sequencing used naive CD4+ T cells sorted from blood. Receptors originate from a man aged 25 to 45 in good health. Each CDR3 is given with its conserved first and last residue. The D gene is left open where the match is weak. Clone size is stated in some rows and not others, as once, few, many or a class when expanded.

TRBV19	.	.	TRBJ2-1	13	TGTGCCAGTACCACGCCCCGGGTCAATGAGCAGTTCTTC	CASTTPRVNEQFF
TRBV5-1	.	.	TRBJ2-7	14	TGCGCCAGCAGCCCGGACAAAAACTCCTACGAGCAGTACTTC	CASSPDKNSYEQYF
TRBV2	once	.	TRBJ2-7	14	TGTGCCAGCAGTGATTCGGGCGGAACCTACGAGCAGTACTTC	CASSDSGGTYEQYF
TRBV7-7	.	TRBD2	TRBJ2-3	16	TGTGCTAGCAGCTTATTGGCTAGCGGGAACACAGATACGCAGTATTTT	CASSLLASGNTDTQYF
TRBV18	.	TRBD2	TRBJ2-1	15	TGTGCCAGCTCACCTCTAGCGGAGGCTTACAATGAGCAGTTCTTC	CASSPLAEAYNEQFF
TRBV4-2	once	TRBD1	TRBJ1-2	14	TGTGCCAGCAGCCCACAGGGGGCTCTCTATGGCTACACCTTC	CASSPQGALYGYTF
TRBV7-6	.	.	TRBJ2-5	17	TGTGCCAGCAGCTACTCCGAGACAGAGGTGGACCAAGAGACCCAGTACTTC	CASSYSETEVDQETQYF
TRBV9	.	TRBD2	TRBJ2-3	15	TGTGCCAGCAGCGCCCGACTAGCGGGTACAGATACGCAGTATTTT	CASSARLAGTDTQYF
TRBV19	.	TRBD2	TRBJ2-7	16	TGTGCCAGTAGTATAGCGGGGGGACTAGCGGGAGTCGAGCAGTACTTC	CASSIAGGLAGVEQYF
TRBV18	.	.	TRBJ2-7	14	TGTGCCAGCTCACCGTCCGGGTTTTGGTACGAGCAGTACTTC	CASSPSGFWYEQYF
TRBV5-4	.	TRBD2	TRBJ2-3	18	TGTGCCAGCAGCTTGGAGCCTAGCGGGAGGTCGGGCACAGATACGCAGTATTTT	CASSLEPSGRSGTDTQYF
TRBV30	.	TRBD1	TRBJ1-4	13	TGTGCCTGGAGTAAGGGGGCAAATGAAAAACTGTTTTTT	CAWSKGANEKLFF
TRBV2	once	.	TRBJ2-3	12	TGTGCCAGCAGACTAGCCACAGATACGCAGTATTTT	CASRLATDTQYF
TRBV7-9	.	.	TRBJ2-7	16	TGTGCCAGCAGCCCTGCTAGGGCCAGGGCTACCTACGAGCAGTACTTC	CASSPARARATYEQYF
TRBV6-1	.	.	TRBJ2-1	14	TGTGCCAGCGACAGAGACCGCTCCTACAATGAGCAGTTCTTC	CASDRDRSYNEQFF
TRBV15	.	.	TRBJ2-4	16	TGTGCCACCAGCAGAGATTTTGGCGGAGGCACGGACATTCAGTACTTC	CATSRDFGGGTDIQYF
TRBV6-4	.	.	TRBJ2-1	15	TGTGCCAGCAGTGACTCCCGGGGGTATAACAATGAGCAGTTCTTC	CASSDSRGYNNEQFF
TRBV6-1	once	.	TRBJ1-5	17	TGTGCCAGCAGTGCTTATGTAACCAGCCTTAGCAATCAGCCCCAGCATTTT	CASSAYVTSLSNQPQHF
TRBV2	.	.	TRBJ2-7	15	TGTGCCAGCAGTGCCGCAGTCCTAACTCCCTACGAGCAGTACTTC	CASSAAVLTPYEQYF
TRBV18	.	.	TRBJ1-4	14	TGTGCCACTCGGCCGCGCGCAACTAATGAAAAACTGTTTTTT	CATRPRATNEKLFF
TRBV25-1	.	.	TRBJ2-3	15	TGTGCCAGCAGTGATCCGGGGGGCGGCACAGATACGCAGTATTTT	CASSDPGGGTDTQYF
TRBV30	.	.	TRBJ2-7	12	TGTGCCTGGAGTGTAGGGGTCTACGAGCAGTACTTC	CAWSVGVYEQYF